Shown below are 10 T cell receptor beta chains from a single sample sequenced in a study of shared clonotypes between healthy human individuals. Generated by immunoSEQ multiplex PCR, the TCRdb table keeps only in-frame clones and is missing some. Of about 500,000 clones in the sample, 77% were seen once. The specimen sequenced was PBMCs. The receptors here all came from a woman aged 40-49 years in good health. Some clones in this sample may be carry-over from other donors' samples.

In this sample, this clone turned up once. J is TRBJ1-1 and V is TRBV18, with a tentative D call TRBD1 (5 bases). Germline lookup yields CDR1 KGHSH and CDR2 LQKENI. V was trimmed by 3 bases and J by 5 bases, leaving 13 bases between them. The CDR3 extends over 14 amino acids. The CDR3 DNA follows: TGTGCCAGCTCACCGCTGGGGGAGCGAACTGAAGCTTTCTTT. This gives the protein CASSPLGERTEAFF.

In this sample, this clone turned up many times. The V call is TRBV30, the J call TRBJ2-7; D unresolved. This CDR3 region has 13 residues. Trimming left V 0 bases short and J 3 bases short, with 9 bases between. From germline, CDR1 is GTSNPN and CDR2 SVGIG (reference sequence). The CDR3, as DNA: TGTGCCTGGAGTGTACATGGGGTCTACGAGCAGTACTTC. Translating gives CAWSVHGVYEQYF.

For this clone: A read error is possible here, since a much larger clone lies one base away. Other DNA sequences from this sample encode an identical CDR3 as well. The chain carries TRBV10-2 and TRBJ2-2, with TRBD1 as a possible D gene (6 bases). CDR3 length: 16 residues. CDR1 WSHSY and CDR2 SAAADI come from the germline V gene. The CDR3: CASSETGRANTGELFF. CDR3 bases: TGCGCCAGCAGTGAGACAGGGCGAGCGAACACCGGAGAGCTGTTTTTT.

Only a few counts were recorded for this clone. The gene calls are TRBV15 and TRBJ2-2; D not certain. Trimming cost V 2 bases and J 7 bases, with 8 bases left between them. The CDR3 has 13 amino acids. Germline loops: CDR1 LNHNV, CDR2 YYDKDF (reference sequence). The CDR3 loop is CATSRSANGELFF. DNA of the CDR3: TGTGCCACCAGCAGATCCGCTAACGGGGAGCTGTTTTTT.

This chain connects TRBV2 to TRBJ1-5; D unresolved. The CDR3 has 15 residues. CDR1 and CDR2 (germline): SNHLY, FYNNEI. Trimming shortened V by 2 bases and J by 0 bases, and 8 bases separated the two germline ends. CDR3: CASSEKGYSNQPQHF. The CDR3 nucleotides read TGTGCCAGCAGTGAAAAAGGGTATAGCAATCAGCCCCAGCATTTT. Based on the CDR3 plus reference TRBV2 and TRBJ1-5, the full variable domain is EPEVTQTPSHQVTQMGQEVILRCVPISNHLYFYWYRQILGQKVEFLVSFYNNEISEKSEIFDDQFSVERPDGSNFTLKIRSTKLEDSAMYFCASSEKGYSNQPQHFGDGTRLSIL.

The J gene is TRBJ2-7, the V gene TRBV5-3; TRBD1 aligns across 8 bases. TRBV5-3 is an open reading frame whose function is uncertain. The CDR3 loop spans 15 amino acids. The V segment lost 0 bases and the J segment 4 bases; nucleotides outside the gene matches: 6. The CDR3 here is CARSLGGTGLYEQYF. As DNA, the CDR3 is TGTGCCAGAAGCTTGGGGGGGACAGGATTATACGAGCAGTACTTC.

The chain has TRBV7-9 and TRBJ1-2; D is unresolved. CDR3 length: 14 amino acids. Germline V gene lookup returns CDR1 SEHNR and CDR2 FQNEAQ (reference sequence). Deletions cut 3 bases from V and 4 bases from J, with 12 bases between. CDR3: CASSFGQAVYGYTF. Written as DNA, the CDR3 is TGTGCCAGCAGCTTCGGCCAGGCGGTCTATGGCTACACCTTC.

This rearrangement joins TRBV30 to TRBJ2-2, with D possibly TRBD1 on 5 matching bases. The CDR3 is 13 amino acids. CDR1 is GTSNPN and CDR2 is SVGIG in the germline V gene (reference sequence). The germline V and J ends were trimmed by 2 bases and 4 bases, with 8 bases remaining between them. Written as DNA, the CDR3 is TGTGCCTGGAGTAGTAGGGGCACCGGGGAGCTGTTTTTT. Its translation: CAWSSRGTGELFF. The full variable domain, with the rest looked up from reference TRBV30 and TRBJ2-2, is SQTIHQWPATLVQPVGSPLSLECTVEGTSNPNLYWYRQAAGRGLQLLFYSVGIGQISSEVPQNLSASRPQDRQFILSSKKLLLSDSGFYLCAWSSRGTGELFFGEGSRLTVL.

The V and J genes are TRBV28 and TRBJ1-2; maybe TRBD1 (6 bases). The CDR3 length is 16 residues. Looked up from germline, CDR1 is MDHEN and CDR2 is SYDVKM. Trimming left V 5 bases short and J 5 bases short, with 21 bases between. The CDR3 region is CASSDIKTGARYGYTF. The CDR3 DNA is TGTGCCAGCAGTGATATAAAGACAGGCGCTAGGTATGGCTACACCTTC.

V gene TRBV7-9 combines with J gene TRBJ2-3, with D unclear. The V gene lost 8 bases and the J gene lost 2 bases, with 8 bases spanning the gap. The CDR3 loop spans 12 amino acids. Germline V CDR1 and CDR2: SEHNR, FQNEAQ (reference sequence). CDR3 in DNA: TGTGCCAGCCAGAAAGACACAGATACGCAGTATTTT. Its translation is CASQKDTDTQYF.